These 32 T cell receptor beta chains were all obtained from the same sample, sequenced in a study of CD8+ T cells in alopecia areata. cDNA reverse transcribed from extracted RNA served as the sequencing template. Some clones are missing from TCRdb's copy, which holds only in-frame ones; the method was immunoSEQ multiplex PCR. The sample lists more than 200,000 clones, roughly two thirds seen once, with under 1.5% in the top ten. Sample: CD4+ T cells sorted from blood, taken at week 0. The source of these receptors is a human donor with alopecia areata.

This chain connects TRBV6-5 to TRBJ1-2; tentatively, D is TRBD1 (6 bases). In germline, CDR1 is MNHEY, CDR2 SVGAGI. V was shortened by 6 bases and J by 7 bases, with 15 bases between the two germline ends. This CDR3 spans 13 amino acids. CDR3 amino acids: CASSRGEAGGYTF. The CDR3 DNA sequence: TGTGCCAGCAGCAGGGGCGAAGCGGGTGGCTACACCTTC.

The chain couples TRBV4-3 to TRBJ2-5, with 9 bases that match TRBD1. CDR3 length: 16 residues. Germline CDR1 LGHNA, CDR2 YSLEER. The V gene end was trimmed by 1 base and the J gene end by 5 bases; junction bases not matched to a gene: 8. CDR3 protein: CASSQVGTGTGETQYF. The CDR3 bases are TGCGCCAGCAGCCAAGTGGGGACCGGGACAGGGGAGACCCAGTACTTC.

The rearrangement links TRBV11-2 to TRBJ2-7; maybe TRBD1 (6 bases). The ends were cut back, 0 bases at V and 0 bases at J, with 15 bases in the middle. Germline V gene lookup returns CDR1 SGHAT and CDR2 FQNNGV. The CDR3 totals 17 residues. In nucleotides, the CDR3 is TGTGCCAGCAGCTTAGATGGGGCAGGGGCCTTCTCCTACGAGCAGTACTTC. As protein: CASSLDGAGAFSYEQYF.

This clone has just a few counts. The chain couples TRBV29-1 to TRBJ2-5, with D hard to call. This CDR3 is built from 12 residues. V was cut by 1 base and J by 1 base, with 4 bases left in between. From germline, CDR1 is SQVTM and CDR2 ANQGSEA. The CDR3 DNA reads as TGCAGCGTTGAAGTCGGCCAAGAGACCCAGTACTTC. As protein: CSVEVGQETQYF.

The chain combines TRBV9 with TRBJ2-5; TRBD1 is a possible D gene (6 bases). The CDR3 covers 14 residues. Per the germline V gene, CDR1 is SGDLS and CDR2 is YYNGEE. Trimming cost V 0 bases and J 2 bases, with 8 bases left between them. CDR3: CASSVATGQETQYF. DNA of the CDR3: TGTGCCAGCAGCGTAGCAACAGGGCAAGAGACCCAGTACTTC.

This clone was seen only a few times. The chain couples TRBV7-9 to TRBJ2-2, with D uncertain. Germline V CDR1 and CDR2: SEHNR, FQNEAQ (reference sequence). V was cut by 4 bases and J by 1 base, with 10 bases left in between. The CDR3 contains 15 residues. The CDR3 region is CASSSPKRNTGELFF. CDR3 DNA: TGTGCCAGCAGCTCTCCCAAGAGGAACACCGGGGAGCTGTTTTTT.

The rearrangement uses TRBV5-6 and TRBJ1-5; D uncertain. The CDR3 is made up of 17 amino acids. Germline lookup yields CDR1 SGHDT and CDR2 YYEEEE. V lost 4 bases to trimming and J lost 0 bases, with 17 bases between them. CDR3 residues: CASSTPTEILSNQPQHF. Written as DNA, the CDR3 is TGTGCCAGCAGCACCCCAACAGAAATTCTTAGCAATCAGCCCCAGCATTTT.

The chain has TRBV25-1 and TRBJ1-4; possible D gene TRBD1, 6 bases. Germline loops: CDR1 MGHDK, CDR2 SYGVNS. Trimming stripped 6 bases from V and 5 bases from J, with 13 bases between. This CDR3 contains 14 residues. The CDR3 bases are TGTGCCAGCAGCAAACAGGGAGCAAATGAAAAACTGTTTTTT. Its translation: CASSKQGANEKLFF.

Turning to this clone: Other nucleotide sequences in the sample specify the same CDR3. The chain employs TRBV6-5 and TRBJ2-7; 7 bases are a match to TRBD1. Germline V gives CDR1 MNHEY, CDR2 SVGAGI. With 0 bases clipped from V and 2 bases from J, the junction kept 4 bases outside the gene matches. The CDR3 loop spans 15 amino acids. The CDR3 nucleotides are TGTGCCAGCAGTTACTCGAGGACAGGCACCTACGAGCAGTACTTC. Amino acid sequence: CASSYSRTGTYEQYF.

A remark on this clone: Other DNA variants within this sample encode the same CDR3. The V call is TRBV5-1, the J call TRBJ2-7, with D uncertain. The CDR3 is 14 amino acids. Looked up from germline, CDR1 is SGHRS and CDR2 is YFSETQ. Trimming removed 0 bases at V and 0 bases at J, with 7 bases between. CDR3 amino acids: CASSLERSSYEQYF. CDR3 DNA sequence: TGCGCCAGCAGCTTGGAGAGGAGCTCCTACGAGCAGTACTTC.

The chain recombines TRBV7-2 with TRBJ2-3; 9 nucleotides match TRBD1. The CDR3 totals 16 residues. The V gene's germline CDR1 is SGHTA and CDR2 FQGNSA. V was pared by 1 base and J by 5 bases, with 7 bases of the junction left unmatched. CDR3 DNA: TGTGCCAGCAGCTTAGACCGGGACAGGGTCGGAGATACGCAGTATTTT. Its translation is CASSLDRDRVGDTQYF.

The V gene is TRBV29-1, the J gene TRBJ1-2; TRBD1 matches 7 bases. The CDR3 extends over 14 amino acids. The V gene end was trimmed by 0 bases and the J gene end by 7 bases; junction bases not matched to a gene: 8. CDR1 is SQVTM, CDR2 ANQGSEA, per germline. In DNA, the CDR3 is TGCAGCGTTGAAGAGAGGGGGCGAGCGGGTGGCTACACCTTC. Protein product: CSVEERGRAGGYTF.

V and J are TRBV30 and TRBJ1-1; tentatively, D is TRBD1 (5 bases). V lost 0 bases and J 0 bases, leaving 14 bases between the germline ends. Germline values: CDR1 GTSNPN, CDR2 SVGIG (reference sequence). There are 16 residues in the CDR3. CDR3 amino acids: CAWSVPGMPLNTEAFF. The DNA of the CDR3 is TGTGCCTGGAGTGTTCCAGGGATGCCCTTGAACACTGAAGCTTTCTTT.

This clone came up a few times. The gene calls are TRBV30 and TRBJ2-7; 10 bases are a match to TRBD2. Germline V gene lookup returns CDR1 GTSNPN and CDR2 SVGIG (reference sequence). With 3 bases clipped from V and 6 bases from J, the junction kept 5 bases outside the gene matches. The length of the CDR3 is 13 residues. This CDR3 is CAWSKAGGSEQYF. CDR3 in DNA: TGTGCCTGGAGCAAAGCGGGGGGGTCCGAGCAGTACTTC.

J is TRBJ2-1 and V is TRBV29-1, with 7 positions matching TRBD1. Germline V gives CDR1 SQVTM, CDR2 ANQGSEA. Trimming cost V 7 bases and J 9 bases; bases outside gene matches: 12. The CDR3 is 13 residues long. The CDR3 nucleotides read TGCAGCGCTCCCACATTTAGGGGGCGTGAGCAGTTCTTC. It encodes CSAPTFRGREQFF.

Here the CDR3 reads CASSRDSYGYTF. In nucleotides, the CDR3 is TGTGCCAGCAGCCGAGACAGCTATGGCTACACCTTC. This chain links TRBV9 with TRBJ1-2; D is possibly TRBD1 (5 bases). Germline V gives CDR1 SGDLS, CDR2 YYNGEE. Deletions cut 4 bases from V and 4 bases from J, with 8 bases between. The CDR3 is 12 amino acids. Complete variable domain (other parts from reference TRBV9 and TRBJ1-2): DSGVTQTPKHLITATGQRVTLRCSPRSGDLSVYWYQQSLDQGLQFLIQYYNGEERAKGNILERFSAQQFPDLHSELNLSSLELGDSALYFCASSRDSYGYTFGSGTRLTVV.

This clone has just a few counts. This chain joins TRBV19 and TRBJ1-6; a weak D match, TRBD1 (5 bases). Germline CDR1 reads LNHDA; CDR2 reads SQIVND (reference sequence). The CDR3 covers 15 residues. Trimming shortened V by 7 bases and J by 7 bases, and 17 bases separated the two germline ends. CDR3 DNA sequence: TGTGCCAGTACCAGGGCCTCCTCAGGGAATTCACCCCTCCACTTT. The encoded protein is CASTRASSGNSPLHF.

This chain links TRBV4-2 with TRBJ1-5; D gene unclear. The CDR3 loop spans 14 amino acids. Trimming removed 0 bases at V and 4 bases at J, with 7 bases between. Per germline, CDR1 LGHNA and CDR2 YNFKEQ. The CDR3: CASSQDGGNQPQHF. CDR3 nucleotide sequence: TGTGCCAGCAGCCAAGATGGAGGGAATCAGCCCCAGCATTTT.

On this clone: The junction shows a germline mismatch at one end, possibly a read error. J is TRBJ2-1 and V is TRBV7-7; the match to TRBD1 covers 9 bases. This CDR3 contains 15 residues. The germline V gene has CDR1 SSHAT and CDR2 FNYEAQ (reference sequence). The CDR3 nucleotides are TGTGCTAGCAGCCCGTCCGGGACAGGGTTCAATGAGCAGTTCTTC. Translating it yields CASSPSGTGFNEQFF.

This chain joins TRBV5-4 and TRBJ2-3; D unresolved. The V gene lost 4 bases and the J gene lost 4 bases, with 13 bases spanning the gap. This CDR3 is built from 14 residues. CDR1 and CDR2 (germline): SGHNT, YYREEE (reference sequence). CDR3 in amino acids: CASSPEAGADTQYF. In nucleotides, the CDR3 is TGTGCCAGCAGCCCTGAGGCTGGCGCAGATACGCAGTATTTT.

This clone was counted between two and nine times. This CDR3 reads CASSPGAIQYF. The CDR3 nucleotides are TGTGCCAGCAGTCCTGGGGCAATTCAGTACTTC. The chain links TRBV14 to TRBJ2-4, with D possibly TRBD1 on 5 matching bases. The V end was cut by 6 bases, the J end by 10 bases, with 10 bases between. Germline V gives CDR1 SGHDN, CDR2 FVKESK. This CDR3 has 11 amino acids. The whole variable domain, remainder taken from reference TRBV14 and TRBJ2-4, is EAGVTQFPSHSVIEKGQTVTLRCDPISGHDNLYWYRRVMGKEIKFLLHFVKESKQDESGMPNNRFLAERTGGTYSTLKVQPAELEDSGVYFCASSPGAIQYFGAGTRLSVL.

This clone was observed a handful of times. This CDR3 is also generated by other DNA sequences in the sample. The CDR3 spells CSVRQGPYEQYF. The CDR3 DNA follows: TGCAGCGTCCGACAGGGGCCCTACGAGCAGTACTTC. This chain joins TRBV29-1 and TRBJ2-7; TRBD1 matches at 8 bases. The junction had 3 bases not matched to a gene; V was cut back by 6 bases and J by 2 bases. Germline CDR1 and CDR2: SQVTM and ANQGSEA. The CDR3 contains 12 residues.

This clone was observed a handful of times. V and J are TRBV15 and TRBJ2-7; no reliable D call. The V gene lost 0 bases and the J gene lost 4 bases, with 10 bases spanning the gap. The CDR3 is 14 amino acids. Germline V CDR1 and CDR2: LNHNV, YYDKDF (reference sequence). CDR3 in amino acids: CATSRDVGLYEQYF. CDR3 nucleotides: TGTGCCACCAGCAGAGACGTGGGTTTATACGAGCAGTACTTC.

In this sample, this clone turned up a few times. CDR3 protein: CSVGGRREQYF. CDR3 in DNA: TGCAGCGTCGGCGGAAGGCGCGAGCAGTACTTC. This chain joins TRBV29-1 and TRBJ2-7; D call uncertain. CDR1 SQVTM and CDR2 ANQGSEA come from the germline V gene. Trimming left V 6 bases short and J 6 bases short, with 12 bases between. There are 11 residues in the CDR3.

V is TRBV10-2 and J is TRBJ2-7, with 10 bases lining up with TRBD1. Germline V gene data show CDR1 as WSHSY and CDR2 as SAAADI. J gave up 0 bases and V 8 bases, and 13 bases lay outside the gene matches. CDR3 size: 17 residues. The CDR3 loop reads CASSKAYGQGDSYEQYF. The CDR3 DNA reads TGCGCCAGCTCTAAAGCATATGGACAGGGGGACTCCTACGAGCAGTACTTC.

The V call is TRBV27, the J call TRBJ2-6; D possibly corresponds to TRBD1 (5 bases). The CDR3 covers 17 residues. The V gene's germline CDR1 is MNHEY and CDR2 SMNVEV (reference sequence). V lost 4 bases to trimming and J lost 0 bases, with 13 bases between them. The CDR3 region is CASSSYGQGSGANVLTF. The DNA for the CDR3 is TGTGCCAGCAGTTCATACGGGCAGGGCTCTGGGGCCAACGTCCTGACTTTC. The full variable domain, rest sourced from reference TRBV27 and TRBJ2-6, is EAQVTQNPRYLITVTGKKLTVTCSQNMNHEYMSWYRQDPGLGLRQIYYSMNVEVTDKGDVPEGYKVSRKEKRNFPLILESPSPNQTSLYFCASSSYGQGSGANVLTFGAGSRLTVL.

In its sample, this clone was seen a few times. V gene TRBV6-5 combines with J gene TRBJ2-7; no clear D. V lost 6 bases, J lost 4 bases, and 7 bases lay in between. The germline gives CDR1 MNHEY, CDR2 SVGAGI. This CDR3 comprises 11 residues. The DNA of the CDR3 is TGTGCCAGCAGCTCAATGTACGAGCAGTACTTC. This sequence encodes CASSSMYEQYF.

This chain joins TRBV9 and TRBJ1-6, with D possibly being TRBD1 (5 bases). The CDR3 runs 16 residues. Trimming removed 4 bases at V and 1 base at J, with 12 bases between. Germline loops: CDR1 SGDLS, CDR2 YYNGEE. The CDR3 nucleotides read TGTGCCAGCAGCCCCCACGGGGGGTCCTATAATTCACCCCTCCACTTT. Translated, it gives CASSPHGGSYNSPLHF.

The V call is TRBV25-1, the J call TRBJ1-2, with D maybe TRBD1 (6 bases). This CDR3 has 13 amino acids. CDR1 and CDR2 from the germline V gene are MGHDK and SYGVNS. V was clipped by 4 bases and J by 10 bases, with 16 bases between them. In DNA form, the CDR3 reads TGTGCCAGCAGTGGTTCAGGGGCCCCTATCTACACCTTC. It yields the protein CASSGSGAPIYTF.

The chain joins TRBV30 to TRBJ2-1; TRBD2 aligns across 9 bases. CDR3 length equals 15 residues. The V gene end was trimmed by 1 base and the J gene end by 4 bases; junction bases not matched to a gene: 5. CDR1 and CDR2 from the germline V gene are GTSNPN and SVGIG (reference sequence). CDR3 nucleotides: TGTGCCTGGAGTGAGCTAGCGGGGACGTACAATGAGCAGTTCTTC. Translating it yields CAWSELAGTYNEQFF.

This chain uses TRBV5-1 with TRBJ2-3; the match to TRBD2 covers 8 bases. V lost 4 bases, J lost 0 bases, and 4 bases stayed unmatched. The CDR3 length is 15 residues. The germline V gene has CDR1 SGHRS and CDR2 YFSETQ. This CDR3 is CASSRTSQSTDTQYF. CDR3 bases: TGCGCCAGCAGCCGGACTAGCCAGAGCACAGATACGCAGTATTTT.

V and J are TRBV29-1 and TRBJ1-1; D gene uncertain. CDR3 length: 13 residues. With 7 bases removed from V and 4 bases from J, the gap between germline ends came to 16 bases. CDR1 is SQVTM, CDR2 ANQGSEA, per germline. In DNA, the CDR3 is TGCAGCGCCATAAAATCGGTGATCACTGAAGCTTTCTTT. Protein sequence: CSAIKSVITEAFF.